Following are 19 T cell receptor beta chains from one sample sequenced in a study of neurological immune-mediated disorders (dated by TCRdb to between 2019 and 2020). Library method: 5' RACE. TCRdb records Illumina HiSeq 2500 as the sequencer. TCRdb reprocessed the public reads (quality trimming at Q25 with fastp, clone calling with MiXCR) and kept in-frame beta chains. Rows are unified per CDR3 protein, each entry keeping the most common DNA and genes. This sample holds 78,000 or so distinct CDR3 sequences; 4% to 6% were observed only once. Approximately 2.2% of the sample is in the top ten clones. Sequencing used PBMCs. The source is a woman aged 25 to 39 with multiple sclerosis.

At least ten counts were recorded for this clonotype. V usage is TRBV5-1 and J usage is TRBJ1-1, with D perhaps TRBD1 (6 bases). Trimming left V 0 bases short and J 4 bases short, with 13 bases between. The CDR3 loop spans 15 amino acids. The V gene's germline CDR1 is SGHRS and CDR2 YFSETQ. This CDR3 reads CASSLDWGAGTEAFF. The DNA for the CDR3 is TGCGCCAGCAGCTTGGATTGGGGGGCCGGCACTGAAGCTTTCTTT.

The sample holds many counts of this clonotype. The chain combines TRBV27 with TRBJ2-3; no definite D call. Per germline, CDR1 MNHEY and CDR2 SMNVEV (reference sequence). V lost 3 bases to trimming and J lost 0 bases, with 25 bases between them. The CDR3 totals 20 residues. The CDR3 spells CASSFQPRSLQTASTDTQYF. As DNA, the CDR3 is TGTGCCAGCAGTTTCCAACCTCGCTCCCTACAAACTGCTAGCACAGATACGCAGTATTTT.

This clonotype turned up a few times. CDR3 sequence: CASSRQESTDTQYF. The CDR3 DNA reads as TGTGCCAGCTCCCGACAGGAAAGCACAGATACGCAGTATTTT. The chain is built from TRBV18 and TRBJ2-3; D possibly corresponds to TRBD1 (6 bases). The CDR3 length is 14 residues. With 6 bases removed from V and 0 bases from J, the gap between germline ends came to 10 bases. CDR1 is KGHSH, CDR2 LQKENI, per germline.

This clonotype was detected many times. The chain combines TRBV27 with TRBJ2-7, with D perhaps given as TRBD1 or TRBD2 (6 bases each). V was clipped by 6 bases and J by 8 bases, with 17 bases between them. CDR1 MNHEY and CDR2 SMNVEV come from the germline V gene (reference sequence). The CDR3 is 13 residues long. Written as DNA, the CDR3 is TGTGCCAGCAGCTTAAACGGGGGCGAACAGCAGTACGTC. This gives the protein CASSLNGGEQQYV.

This clonotype was found a few times. V usage is TRBV4-1 and J usage is TRBJ2-1; 13 bases are a match to TRBD2. Trimming at V came to 4 bases and at J to 0 bases, leaving 3 bases not matched to a gene. The CDR3 consists of 17 residues. Germline CDR1 is MGHRA and CDR2 is YSYEKL. CDR3 DNA sequence: TGCGCCAGCAGCCCCCGGACTAGCGGGAGCTCCTACAATGAGCAGTTCTTC. Amino acid sequence: CASSPRTSGSSYNEQFF.

This clonotype was counted at least ten times. The genes are TRBV5-1 and TRBJ1-3; D unresolved. From germline, CDR1 is SGHRS and CDR2 YFSETQ. V lost 4 bases and J 0 bases, leaving 11 bases between the germline ends. There are 15 residues in the CDR3. CDR3 coding DNA: TGCGCCAGCAGCCCAGGACGGAACTCTGGAAACACCATATATTTT. Its translation is CASSPGRNSGNTIYF.

CDR3 sequence reads: CSARPDRGSSTEAFF. The CDR3 DNA sequence: TGCAGTGCTAGACCGGACAGGGGGAGTTCAACTGAAGCTTTCTTT. This chain joins TRBV20-1 and TRBJ1-1; TRBD1 aligns across 10 bases. After removal of 2 bases from V and 5 bases from J, the junction contained 8 bases not matched to a gene. This CDR3 has 15 residues. CDR1 and CDR2 (germline): DFQATT, SNEGSKA (reference sequence).

J is TRBJ2-5 and V is TRBV20-1; D possibly matches TRBD1 or TRBD2 (5 bases each). Germline assignment: CDR1 DFQATT and CDR2 SNEGSKA (reference sequence). Trimming left V 1 base short and J 3 bases short, with 15 bases between. The CDR3 runs to 15 residues. The CDR3 protein is CSARAPRGRKETQYF. As DNA, the CDR3 is TGCAGTGCTAGAGCCCCTCGGGGCCGGAAAGAGACCCAGTACTTC.

In this sample, this clonotype turned up many times. V usage is TRBV3-1 and J usage is TRBJ1-1; unclear D gene. The germline gives CDR1 LGHDT, CDR2 YNNKEL (reference sequence). This CDR3 comprises 13 residues. Trimming cost V 0 bases and J 3 bases, with 5 bases left between them. In DNA, the CDR3 is TGTGCCAGCAGCCAAGATACGGACACTGAAGCTTTCTTT. It yields the protein CASSQDTDTEAFF.

This clonotype has at least ten counts. The chain employs TRBV20-1 and TRBJ2-1; possibly TRBD2 for D (6 bases). CDR3 length: 19 residues. Deletions cut 1 base from V and 0 bases from J, with 22 bases between. Per the germline V gene, CDR1 is DFQATT and CDR2 is SNEGSKA (reference sequence). The CDR3 here is CSARGAPGSPGDSYNEQFF. DNA for the CDR3: TGCAGTGCTAGAGGTGCCCCCGGGAGTCCCGGGGACTCCTACAATGAGCAGTTCTTC.

This clonotype appeared many times. The chain recombines TRBV2 with TRBJ1-1; D is possibly TRBD1 (5 bases). The CDR3 is 13 amino acids. V dropped 6 bases and J dropped 3 bases, with 11 bases sitting between them. The germline V gene has CDR1 SNHLY and CDR2 FYNNEI. As DNA, the CDR3 is TGTGCCAGCAGATCTTCAGGGTACACTGAAGCTTTCTTT. This gives the protein CASRSSGYTEAFF.

This clonotype has ten or more counts. The rearrangement joins TRBV20-1 to TRBJ2-1; maybe TRBD2 (5 bases). With 7 bases removed from V and 3 bases from J, the gap between germline ends came to 16 bases. Germline V gene sequence: CDR1 DFQATT, CDR2 SNEGSKA (reference sequence). The CDR3 has 14 amino acids. For the CDR3, the DNA is TGCAGTGTTTTGTTGGGCGGGCTCTACAATGAGCAGTTCTTC. Encoded protein: CSVLLGGLYNEQFF.

This clonotype was picked up many times. J is TRBJ1-5 and V is TRBV24-1; D is ambiguous. Germline V CDR1 and CDR2: KGHDR, SFDVKD. The CDR3 is 14 residues long. Between the trimmed V and J ends, which lost 4 bases and 4 bases, there was a span of 10 bases. DNA of the CDR3: TGTGCCACCAGTGAGACGTCTTATAATCAGCCCCAGCATTTT. It yields the protein CATSETSYNQPQHF.

This clonotype was picked up many times. The J gene is TRBJ2-6, the V gene TRBV28; D assignment may be TRBD1 or TRBD2 (7 bases each). This CDR3 is built from 19 residues. The germline V gene encodes CDR1 MDHEN and CDR2 SYDVKM. V gave up 5 bases and J gave up 0 bases, with 20 bases separating them. The CDR3 sequence is CASSVGGTAFFSGANVLTF. The CDR3, as DNA: TGTGCCAGCAGTGTCGGGGGGACAGCTTTCTTCTCTGGGGCCAACGTCCTGACTTTC. The entire variable domain, with the rest obtained from reference TRBV28 and TRBJ2-6, is as follows: DVKVTQSSRYLVKRTGEKVFLECVQDMDHENMFWYRQDPGLGLRLIYFSYDVKMKEKGDIPEGYSVSREKKERFSLILESASTNQTSMYLCASSVGGTAFFSGANVLTFGAGSRLTVL.

Many counts were recorded for this clonotype. This sequence joins TRBV6-4 and TRBJ2-2; possible D gene TRBD2, 5 bases. The length of the CDR3 is 16 residues. CDR1 is MRHNA, CDR2 SNTAGT, per germline. The germline V and J ends were trimmed by 0 bases and 2 bases, with 10 bases remaining between them. In DNA, the CDR3 is TGTGCCAGCAGTGACTCTGTAGCGAGAAACACCGGGGAGCTGTTTTTT. Protein product: CASSDSVARNTGELFF.

This clonotype has just a few counts. The chain is built from TRBV6-6 and TRBJ1-4; D unclear. Trimming pared 8 bases from V and 6 bases from J, leaving 19 bases between. CDR1 is MNHNY, CDR2 SVGAGI, per germline (reference sequence). CDR3 length: 15 amino acids. CDR3 sequence: CASSSGRDNDEKLFF. In nucleotides, the CDR3 is TGTGCCAGCTCGTCGGGTCGAGATAATGATGAAAAACTGTTTTTT.

There are many counts of this clonotype. This chain connects TRBV20-1 to TRBJ2-5; D is possibly TRBD2 (6 bases). Trimming removed 3 bases at V and 1 base at J, with 15 bases between. Germline values: CDR1 DFQATT, CDR2 SNEGSKA (reference sequence). CDR3 size: 15 residues. The CDR3 DNA reads TGCAGTGCTAGGGATTGGGGACTCTCCCAAGAGACCCAGTACTTC. It translates to CSARDWGLSQETQYF.

This clonotype was seen repeatedly, ten times or more. The chain uses TRBV5-1 and TRBJ1-4, with D unclear. The CDR3 consists of 13 residues. V was clipped by 2 bases and J by 8 bases, with 10 bases between them. Germline loops: CDR1 SGHRS, CDR2 YFSETQ. In DNA, the CDR3 is TGCGCCAGCAGCTTCGAAGGTAACGAAAAACTGTTTTTT. This codes for CASSFEGNEKLFF. The whole variable domain, filled in from reference TRBV5-1 and TRBJ1-4, reads KAGVTQTPRYLIKTRGQQVTLSCSPISGHRSVSWYQQTPGQGLQFLFEYFSETQRNKGNFPGRFSGRQFSNSRSEMNVSTLELGDSALYLCASSFEGNEKLFFGSGTQLSVL.

This clonotype was seen a handful of times. V usage is TRBV4-1 and J usage is TRBJ2-7; 9 nucleotides match TRBD1. Germline CDR1 MGHRA, CDR2 YSYEKL. This CDR3 spans 13 amino acids. Losses at the gene ends were 1 base for V and 7 bases for J; bases not matched to a gene: 2. The CDR3 reads CASSQGGTGEQYF. CDR3 DNA: TGCGCCAGCAGCCAAGGGGGGACAGGGGAGCAGTACTTC.